A selection of T cell receptor beta chains follows, all from one sample in a study of vaccination effects on CD4 cells after COVID-19. TCRdb keeps only in-frame clones here, not all; method: immunoSEQ multiplex PCR. This repertoire shows roughly 59,000 clones, under 80% found once; its top ten account for 1.5% to 2.5%. Their antigens are not known. Here the sequenced sample was CD4+ T cells from PBMCs cultured with HCoV-OC43 spike peptides, taken after COVID-19 vaccination. The receptors were gathered from a human donor who received a COVID-19 vaccine. CDR3s leave out the opening cysteine and the closing phenylalanine or tryptophan. A D gene is named only where the DNA matches it firmly. Clone size is given for some rows only: seen once, a few or many times, or a class if the clone is expanded.

D: TRBD1
size: -
V: TRBV6-5
length: 10
CDR3: ASSRTGSKAF

D: -
size: few
V: TRBV2
length: 14
CDR3: ASSAAGGVTTYGYT

D: -
size: -
V: TRBV5-1
length: 12
CDR3: ASSLVVRGTEAF

D: -
size: -
V: TRBV7-2
length: 13
CDR3: ASSLRGTTYNEQF

D: -
size: -
V: TRBV6-1
length: 11
CDR3: ASSEEVTDTQY

D: -
size: -
V: TRBV25-1
length: 14
CDR3: ASSGAGGLANYGYT

D: -
size: few
V: TRBV3-1/TRBV3-2
length: 12
CDR3: ASSGRGHQETQY

D: -
size: -
V: TRBV2
length: 11
CDR3: ASTGDSNTEAF

D: TRBD1
size: few
V: TRBV5-1
length: 11
CDR3: ASSLETGDEQF

D: -
size: -
V: TRBV6-1
length: 11
CDR3: ASSEPGLDTQY

D: -
size: -
V: TRBV24-1
length: 11
CDR3: ATSATQGDGYT

D: -
size: few
V: TRBV5-6
length: 17
CDR3: ASSSMTGDRINSNQPQH

D: -
size: -
V: TRBV10-3
length: 13
CDR3: AISERQGMNTEAF

D: -
size: -
V: TRBV7-9
length: 11
CDR3: ASSQGHLYGYT

D: -
size: -
V: TRBV19
length: 14
CDR3: ASSIPLSGWYNEQF

D: -
size: -
V: TRBV7-2
length: 9
CDR3: ASSLGREAF

D: -
size: -
V: TRBV5-1
length: 12
CDR3: ASSLVIAPSEQF

D: -
size: -
V: TRBV20-1
length: 13
CDR3: SASRVASGANVLT

D: TRBD2
size: -
V: TRBV24-1
length: 14
CDR3: ATGGEGTAGANVLT

D: TRBD1
size: -
V: TRBV9
length: 14
CDR3: ASSVPQGAGRYGYT

D: -
size: -
V: TRBV7-9
length: 10
CDR3: ASSIGVGSQY

D: -
size: -
V: TRBV7-8
length: 13
CDR3: ASSLAVGATDTQY

D: -
size: -
V: TRBV18
length: 11
CDR3: ASSSQGIQPQH

D: -
size: once
V: TRBV10-3
length: 13
CDR3: AISESAGNTGELF

D: TRBD2
size: -
V: TRBV2
length: 13
CDR3: ASNRRGGLPDTQY

D: TRBD1
size: -
V: TRBV6-6
length: 13
CDR3: ATTRDRGFGNTIY

D: -
size: few
V: TRBV5-4
length: 12
CDR3: ADRDPSGGNEQF

D: -
size: -
V: TRBV11-2
length: 12
CDR3: ASSRGTPEETQY

D: TRBD1
size: -
V: TRBV24-1
length: 15
CDR3: ATSDLRGTGGRETQY